These 18 T cell receptor beta chains came from one sample sequenced in a study of T cells in Graves' hyperthyroidism and ophthalmopathy. It was RNA transcripts that yielded the amplified TCR beta CDR3 regions. Initially, a first-round RT-PCR of the TCR CDR3 employed the HTBI primer set. TCRdb itself ran the multiplex PCR reads through MiXCR, one entry per CDR3 protein. The profile shows about 840,000 distinct CDR3 sequences, over 35% of them singletons. Input material: blood. The source is a man younger than 35 with Graves' hyperthyroidism.

This clonotype was counted between two and nine times. J is TRBJ2-7 and V is TRBV6-5; possible D gene TRBD1, 5 bases. The CDR3 length is 11 residues. Germline CDR1 is MNHEY and CDR2 is SVGAGI. Trimming shortened V by 6 bases and J by 9 bases, and 12 bases separated the two germline ends. CDR3 bases: TGTGCCAGCAGGTCCCAGGGTTGGCAGTACTTC. This sequence encodes CASRSQGWQYF.

The chain uses TRBV12-3 or TRBV12-4 and TRBJ1-5, with 8 bases that match TRBD1. The V gene end was trimmed by 2 bases and the J gene end by 11 bases; junction bases not matched to a gene: 5. The CDR3 consists of 13 residues. Here the CDR3 DNA reads TGTGCCAGCAGTTTACATGACAGGGGAGCCCAGCATTTT. Amino acid sequence: CASSLHDRGAQHF.

This chain uses TRBV24-1 with TRBJ2-7, with TRBD1 matching over 8 bases. Germline V gene sequence: CDR1 KGHDR, CDR2 SFDVKD. The CDR3 covers 14 residues. V was pared by 12 bases and J by 9 bases, with 18 bases of the junction left unmatched. CDR3: CASLSGTGLDSQYF. DNA of the CDR3: TGTGCCTCCCTCTCCGGGACAGGCCTAGATTCGCAGTACTTC.

As to this clonotype: This may come from a read error, since a much larger clone is one base off. The chain links TRBV15 to TRBJ1-1, with 8 bases matching TRBD1. The CDR3 totals 16 residues. Germline V lookup: CDR1 LNHNV, CDR2 YYDKDF (reference sequence). The trim removed 2 bases at V and 5 bases at J, leaving 10 bases unmatched. The CDR3 is CATSRLQGARGTEAFF. The CDR3 DNA reads TGTGCCACCAGCAGACTCCAGGGGGCGCGCGGGACTGAAGCTTTCTTT.

Only a few counts were recorded for this clonotype. V and J are TRBV20-1 and TRBJ2-7, with D perhaps being TRBD1 or TRBD2 (5 bases each). V lost 5 bases to trimming and J lost 2 bases, with 13 bases between them. The CDR3 is made up of 13 amino acids. Germline V lookup: CDR1 DFQATT, CDR2 SNEGSKA (reference sequence). CDR3 DNA sequence: TGCAGTGCTGTCCGGGACCTAACCTACGAGCAGTACTTC. Translated, it gives CSAVRDLTYEQYF.

The genes are TRBV7-8 and TRBJ2-7; 11 bases align to TRBD1. The CDR3 length is 15 residues. Unmatched junction bases numbered 6, after V lost 5 bases and J lost 3 bases. Per the germline V gene, CDR1 is SGHVS and CDR2 is FQNEAQ. The CDR3 DNA sequence: TGTGCCAGCAGCGCGGACAGGGGGCCAGTCTACGAGCAGTACTTC. It specifies CASSADRGPVYEQYF.

This clonotype was counted only a few times. The rearrangement uses TRBV6-5 and TRBJ1-1, with D tentatively TRBD1 (6 bases). The V and J ends lost 4 bases and 5 bases respectively, with 11 bases between them. The CDR3 contains 13 residues. Germline loops: CDR1 MNHEY, CDR2 SVGAGI. In DNA, the CDR3 is TGTGCCAGCAGTTCCCCAAGGGGGACTGAAGCTTTCTTT. Protein: CASSSPRGTEAFF.

This sequence joins TRBV12-3 or TRBV12-4 and TRBJ2-7; D might be TRBD1 (6 bases). The CDR3 is made up of 14 amino acids. With 5 bases removed from V and 6 bases from J, the gap between germline ends came to 17 bases. The CDR3 is CASSHTGLVGEQYF. The CDR3, as DNA: TGTGCCAGCAGTCATACAGGGCTCGTAGGCGAGCAGTACTTC.

This clonotype has ten or more counts. This sequence joins TRBV10-2 and TRBJ1-1; D call uncertain. Between the trimmed V and J ends, which lost 8 bases and 4 bases, there was a span of 8 bases. The CDR3 is 11 residues long. Looked up from germline, CDR1 is WSHSY and CDR2 is SAAADI. CDR3 region: CASRRATEAFF. Here the CDR3 DNA reads TGCGCCAGCCGAAGGGCCACTGAAGCTTTCTTT.

The V and J genes are TRBV2 and TRBJ2-1; unclear D gene. The germline CDR1 and CDR2 sequences are SNHLY and FYNNEI. V was cut by 4 bases and J by 10 bases, with 8 bases left in between. This CDR3 spans 11 amino acids. The CDR3 coding sequence is TGTGCCAGCAGTGCTGGCTCGGAGCAGTTCTTC. Its protein product is CASSAGSEQFF.

The rearrangement uses TRBV2 and TRBJ1-1, with a possible D match to TRBD1 (5 bases). Germline assignment: CDR1 SNHLY and CDR2 FYNNEI. V gave up 6 bases and J gave up 11 bases, with 16 bases separating them. The CDR3 loop spans 12 amino acids. The CDR3 here is CASRGVGGAAFF. CDR3 DNA sequence: TGTGCCAGCAGGGGTGTAGGAGGGGCCGCTTTCTTT.

The J gene is TRBJ1-1, the V gene TRBV20-1, with D tentatively TRBD1 (6 bases). The V gene lost 0 bases and the J gene lost 5 bases, with 16 bases spanning the gap. The CDR3 contains 15 residues. From germline, CDR1 is DFQATT and CDR2 SNEGSKA (reference sequence). CDR3 loop: CSARDRGHMPTEAFF. In DNA, the CDR3 is TGCAGTGCTAGAGATAGGGGACATATGCCGACTGAAGCTTTCTTT.

This chain connects TRBV25-1 to TRBJ1-1; TRBD1 might be the D (5 bases). The CDR3 is 15 residues long. From germline, CDR1 is MGHDK and CDR2 SYGVNS. Trimming shortened V by 5 bases and J by 7 bases, and 20 bases separated the two germline ends. The CDR3, as DNA: TGTGCCAGCAGTCCGAACCCGTGGGATCAGGGTGAAGCTTTCTTT. This gives the protein CASSPNPWDQGEAFF.

The chain couples TRBV6-1 to TRBJ2-7; D not resolved. Trimming removed 2 bases from V and 5 bases from J, with 13 bases in between. Germline values: CDR1 MNHNS, CDR2 SASEGT. CDR3 length: 14 amino acids. The CDR3 DNA is TGTGCCAGCAGTGAAAGAAGGGCCCCCAACGAGCAGTACTTC. This sequence encodes CASSERRAPNEQYF.

This chain joins TRBV7-9 and TRBJ2-2; D uncertain. Germline V gene sequence: CDR1 SEHNR, CDR2 FQNEAQ (reference sequence). V was shortened by 1 base and J by 8 bases, with 8 bases between the two germline ends. The CDR3 covers 13 residues. The CDR3 protein is CASSLVRAGELFF. For the CDR3, the DNA is TGTGCCAGCAGCTTAGTCCGGGCTGGGGAGCTGTTTTTT.

The J gene is TRBJ2-3, the V gene TRBV7-9; no definite D call. The germline V and J ends were trimmed by 3 bases and 6 bases, with 10 bases remaining between them. The CDR3 is 13 amino acids. Germline V gene lookup returns CDR1 SEHNR and CDR2 FQNEAQ (reference sequence). In DNA form, the CDR3 reads TGTGCCAGCAGCTTGGAGAGTGGGGATACGCAGTATTTT. Amino acid sequence: CASSLESGDTQYF. Filled out from reference TRBV7-9 and TRBJ2-3, the complete variable domain reads DTGVSQNPRHKITKRGQNVTFRCDPISEHNRLYWYRQTLGQGPEFLTYFQNEAQLEKSRLLSDRFSAERPKGSFSTLEIQRTEQGDSAMYLCASSLESGDTQYFGPGTRLTVL.

The chain links TRBV20-1 to TRBJ2-7, with 9 bases fitting TRBD1. The CDR3 extends over 16 amino acids. CDR1 is DFQATT, CDR2 SNEGSKA, per germline (reference sequence). J lost 0 bases, V lost 2 bases, and 8 bases had no gene match. For the CDR3, the DNA is TGCAGTGCTAGATGGGGACAGGGAGACGCCTCCTACGAGCAGTACTTC. It specifies CSARWGQGDASYEQYF.

This clonotype was detected many times. The chain carries TRBV12-3 or TRBV12-4 and TRBJ2-7; possibly TRBD1 for D (5 bases). This CDR3 has 13 residues. V lost 6 bases to trimming and J lost 3 bases, with 12 bases between them. In nucleotides, the CDR3 is TGTGCCAGCAGATACGACAGTCACTACGAGCAGTACTTC. Translation: CASRYDSHYEQYF.